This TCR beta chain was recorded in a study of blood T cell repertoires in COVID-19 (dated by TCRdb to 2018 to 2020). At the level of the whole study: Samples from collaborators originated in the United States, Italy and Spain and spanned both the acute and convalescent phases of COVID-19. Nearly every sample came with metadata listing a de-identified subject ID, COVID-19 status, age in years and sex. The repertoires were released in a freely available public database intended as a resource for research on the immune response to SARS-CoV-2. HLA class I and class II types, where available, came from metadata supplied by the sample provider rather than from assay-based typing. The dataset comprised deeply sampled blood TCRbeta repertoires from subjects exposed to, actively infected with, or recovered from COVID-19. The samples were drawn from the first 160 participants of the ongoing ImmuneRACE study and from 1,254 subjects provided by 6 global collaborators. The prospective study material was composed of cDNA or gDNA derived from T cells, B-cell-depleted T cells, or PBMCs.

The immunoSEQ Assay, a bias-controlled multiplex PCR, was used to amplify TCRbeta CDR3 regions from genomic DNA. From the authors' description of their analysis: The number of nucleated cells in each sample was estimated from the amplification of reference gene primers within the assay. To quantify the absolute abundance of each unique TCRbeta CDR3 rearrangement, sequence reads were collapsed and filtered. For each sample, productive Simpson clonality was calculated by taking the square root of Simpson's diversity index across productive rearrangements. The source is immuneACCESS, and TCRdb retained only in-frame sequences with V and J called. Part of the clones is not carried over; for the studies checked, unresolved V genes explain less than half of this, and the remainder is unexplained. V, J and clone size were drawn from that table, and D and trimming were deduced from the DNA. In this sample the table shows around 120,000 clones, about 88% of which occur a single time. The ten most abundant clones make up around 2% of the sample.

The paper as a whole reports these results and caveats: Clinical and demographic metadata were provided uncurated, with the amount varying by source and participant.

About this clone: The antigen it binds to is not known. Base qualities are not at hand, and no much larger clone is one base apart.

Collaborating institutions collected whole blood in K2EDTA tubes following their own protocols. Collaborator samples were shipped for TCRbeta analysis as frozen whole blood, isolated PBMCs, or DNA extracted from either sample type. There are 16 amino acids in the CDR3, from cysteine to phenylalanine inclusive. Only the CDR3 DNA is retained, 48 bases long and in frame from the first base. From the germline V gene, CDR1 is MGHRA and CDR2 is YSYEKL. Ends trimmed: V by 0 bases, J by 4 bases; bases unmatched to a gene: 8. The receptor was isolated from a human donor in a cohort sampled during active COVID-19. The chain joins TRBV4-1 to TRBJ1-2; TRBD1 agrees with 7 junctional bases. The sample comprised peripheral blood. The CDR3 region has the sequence CASSQDPPGTAYGYTF. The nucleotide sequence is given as TGCGCCAGCAGCCAAGATCCCCCAGGGACAGCCTATGGCTACACCTTC.